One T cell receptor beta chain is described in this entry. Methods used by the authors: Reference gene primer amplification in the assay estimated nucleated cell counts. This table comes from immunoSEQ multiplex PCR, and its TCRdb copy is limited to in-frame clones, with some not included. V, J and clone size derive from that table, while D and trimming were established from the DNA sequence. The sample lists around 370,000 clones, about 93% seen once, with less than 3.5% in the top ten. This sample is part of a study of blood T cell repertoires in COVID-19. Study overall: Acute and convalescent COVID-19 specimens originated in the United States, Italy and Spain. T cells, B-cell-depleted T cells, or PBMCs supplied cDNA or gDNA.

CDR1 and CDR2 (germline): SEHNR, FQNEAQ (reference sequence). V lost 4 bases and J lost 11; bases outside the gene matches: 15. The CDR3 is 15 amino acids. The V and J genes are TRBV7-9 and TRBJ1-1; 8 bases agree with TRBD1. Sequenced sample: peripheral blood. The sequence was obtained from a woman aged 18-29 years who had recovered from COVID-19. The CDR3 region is CASSSSPGGWERAFF. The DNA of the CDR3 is TGTGCCAGCAGCTCCTCTCCAGGGGGCTGGGAGAGGGCTTTCTTT. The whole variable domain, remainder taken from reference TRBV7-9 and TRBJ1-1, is DTGVSQNPRHKITKRGQNVTFRCDPISEHNRLYWYRQTLGQGPEFLTYFQNEAQLEKSRLLSDRFSAERPKGSFSTLEIQRTEQGDSAMYLCASSSSPGGWERAFFGQGTRLTVV.